This TCR beta chain is drawn from a study of blood T cell repertoires in COVID-19. For the study at large: Researchers got acute and convalescent COVID-19 samples from the United States, Italy and Spain. T cells, B-cell-depleted T cells, or PBMCs supplied cDNA or gDNA.

The CDR3 consists of 14 residues. Germline CDR1 is SGHRS and CDR2 is YFSETQ. The J segment lost 1 base and the V segment lost 4 bases, leaving 4 bases of the junction unmatched. In the original workflow: For nucleated cells, counts were estimated from reference gene primer amplification. The table came from immunoSEQ multiplex PCR; TCRdb's copy has only in-frame clones and leaves some out. The V and J calls and clone size were taken over from that table, and D and trimming were inferred from the DNA. Of 100,000 to 140,000 clones in the sample, over 80% were seen once. This chain connects TRBV5-1 to TRBJ1-1; 7 bases agree with TRBD1. The clonotype originates from a woman aged 25 to 39 with acute or convalescent COVID-19. Specimen: peripheral blood. The CDR3 loop is CASSLGQKNTEAFF. In nucleotides, the CDR3 is TGCGCCAGCAGCCTGGGACAGAAGAACACTGAAGCTTTCTTT.